What follows are 2 T cell receptor beta chains derived from one specimen sequenced in a study of naive and memory T cell subsets. The SP2 primer and nested alpha and beta constant region primers amplified ligated cDNA in four rounds. One entry per CDR3 protein results from TCRdb running MiXCR on the UMI-ligation and nested PCR reads. The data hold 40,000 or so distinct CDR3 sequences, with approximately 10% observed a single time. Specified treatment: skin biopsy from PPD injection site in Mantoux-positive individual. TCR cDNA received a 3' ligated oligonucleotide that carried a UMI. Sample: skin, taken from a tuberculin skin test site. These receptors originate from an adult in good health.

There are many counts of this clonotype. The chain uses TRBV19 and TRBJ2-1; TRBD2 agrees at 9 bases. Trimming cost V 7 bases and J 5 bases; bases outside gene matches: 12. This CDR3 region has 16 residues. Germline V CDR1 and CDR2: LNHDA, SQIVND (reference sequence). This chain's CDR3 is CASKSAGTSPNNEQFF. Written as DNA, the CDR3 is TGTGCCAGTAAGAGTGCCGGGACTAGCCCGAACAATGAGCAGTTCTTC.

The rearrangement links TRBV6-5 to TRBJ1-2; no definite D call. CDR1 is MNHEY and CDR2 is SVGAGI in the germline V gene. Trimming pared 5 bases from V and 4 bases from J, leaving 8 bases between. The CDR3 covers 12 residues. CDR3: CASSDTIYGYTF. In DNA, the CDR3 is TGTGCCAGCAGTGATACTATCTATGGCTACACCTTC.